A single sample is the source of the 5 T cell receptor beta chains below, sequenced in a study of regulatory T cells in long-lasting Graves disease. Time point here: newly diagnosed GD, antithyroid drugs for less than 3 months. PBMC-derived RNA was used for the TCR library. Library construction for TCR beta used iRepertoire HTBI primers and Arm-PCR of CDR3 regions. From the multiplex PCR reads, TCRdb called clonotypes with MiXCR, one entry per CDR3 protein. The sample includes approximately 470,000 distinct CDR3 sequences, 15% to 20% of them seen just once. The sample was also reused in another study, on T cells in Graves' hyperthyroidism and ophthalmopathy.

The sample was peripheral blood mononuclear cells (PBMCs), taken at new diagnosis, from a patient treated with antithyroid drugs. Every receptor here comes from a man aged 40-49 years with Graves disease.

This clonotype turned up a few times. As DNA, the CDR3 is TGTGCCAGCAGCTTAGAAGGGACAGGGGTTGGCTACACCTTC. Translating gives CASSLEGTGVGYTF. This chain uses TRBV11-2 with TRBJ1-2; 10 bases match TRBD1. The V and J ends lost 0 bases and 7 bases, in that order; junction bases with no gene match: 2. The CDR3 is 14 residues long. The germline CDR1 and CDR2 sequences are SGHAT and FQNNGV.

In the case of this clonotype: This may arise from a read error, as a much more abundant clone is one base away. J is TRBJ2-7 and V is TRBV18; TRBD2 matches 7 bases. Germline V gives CDR1 KGHSH, CDR2 LQKENI. The CDR3 has 14 amino acids. The CDR3 region is CVSSPPGGLYEQYF. The CDR3 nucleotides read TGTGTCAGCTCACCACCGGGGGGACTCTACGAGCAGTACTTC.

The sample holds many counts of this clonotype. The junction departs from the called germline gene at one end, perhaps through a read error. The chain combines TRBV5-1 with TRBJ1-1; 10 bases agree with TRBD1. The CDR3 runs to 15 residues. From germline, CDR1 is SGHRS and CDR2 YFSETQ. DNA of the CDR3: TGTGCCAGCAGTTTAGACAGGGGGCGCAACACTGAAGCTTTCTTT. It yields the protein CASSLDRGRNTEAFF.

In this sample, this clonotype turned up once. J is TRBJ2-7 and V is TRBV7-2; the D gene could be TRBD1 or TRBD2 (6 bases each). Germline lookup yields CDR1 SGHTA and CDR2 FQGNSA. The CDR3 runs to 15 residues. The V gene lost 6 bases and the J gene lost 3 bases, with 18 bases spanning the gap. The CDR3 region has the DNA TGTGCCAGCAGTTACGTCACGGGGGCCCTCTACGAGCAGTACTTC. This encodes CASSYVTGALYEQYF.

This clonotype came up many times. The gene calls are TRBV2 and TRBJ2-1; no firm D call. This CDR3 comprises 14 residues. V was trimmed by 4 bases and J by 6 bases, leaving 13 bases between them. Germline-derived CDR1 and CDR2 are SNHLY and FYNNEI. DNA of the CDR3: TGTGCCAGCAGTGCCCGGAGAGGCTCCAATGAGCAGTTCTTC. It yields the protein CASSARRGSNEQFF.